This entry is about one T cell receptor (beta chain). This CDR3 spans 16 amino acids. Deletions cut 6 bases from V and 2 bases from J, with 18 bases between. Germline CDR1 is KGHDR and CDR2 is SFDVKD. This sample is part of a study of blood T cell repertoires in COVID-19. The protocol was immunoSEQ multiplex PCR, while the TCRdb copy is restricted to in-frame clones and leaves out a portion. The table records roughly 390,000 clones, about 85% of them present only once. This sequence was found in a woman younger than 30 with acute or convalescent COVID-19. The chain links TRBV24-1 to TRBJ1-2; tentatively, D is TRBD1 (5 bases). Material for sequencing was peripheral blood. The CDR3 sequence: CATSQRRQGGNYGYTF. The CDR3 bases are TGTGCCACCAGTCAACGACGGCAGGGAGGAAACTATGGCTACACCTTC.